Following are 21 T cell receptor beta chains from one sample sequenced in a study of blood T cell repertoires in COVID-19. The table came from immunoSEQ multiplex PCR; TCRdb's copy has only in-frame clones and leaves some out. This sample has just over 300,000 clones, with 85% to 90% found just once. Sequenced sample: PBMCs or T cells enriched from blood (not recorded which). These receptors were collected from a woman aged 18-29 years with acute COVID-19.

The chain joins TRBV28 to TRBJ1-6, with 7 bases that match TRBD1. The germline gives CDR1 MDHEN, CDR2 SYDVKM. V was clipped by 10 bases and J by 10 bases; unmatched bases: 10. CDR3 length equals 13 residues. CDR3 nucleotide sequence: TGTGCCACCAGACAGGGTATCGGATCACCCCTCCACTTT. Translation: CATRQGIGSPLHF. The full variable domain, in which reference TRBV28 and TRBJ1-6 provide the parts outside the CDR3, is DVKVTQSSRYLVKRTGEKVFLECVQDMDHENMFWYRQDPGLGLRLIYFSYDVKMKEKGDIPEGYSVSREKKERFSLILESASTNQTSMYLCATRQGIGSPLHFGNGTRLTVT.

This sequence joins TRBV19 and TRBJ1-4; D is possibly TRBD1 (5 bases). Trimming took off 6 bases at V and 2 bases at J, with 10 bases between the two ends. This CDR3 has 14 amino acids. Germline CDR1 LNHDA, CDR2 SQIVND (reference sequence). The CDR3 sequence: CASSQGNTNEKLFF. The CDR3 DNA reads as TGTGCCAGTAGCCAGGGTAATACTAATGAAAAACTGTTTTTT.

CDR3 coding DNA: TGTGCCAGCAGCCCATACAATGAGCAGTTCTTC. The encoded protein is CASSPYNEQFF. The chain couples TRBV28 to TRBJ2-1; unclear D gene. V lost 6 bases to trimming and J lost 4 bases, with 4 bases between them. The CDR3 loop spans 11 amino acids. The germline V gene encodes CDR1 MDHEN and CDR2 SYDVKM.

The gene calls are TRBV9 and TRBJ2-1, with 16 bases aligning to TRBD2. The CDR3 consists of 17 residues. The germline CDR1 and CDR2 sequences are SGDLS and YYNGEE. J gave up 5 bases and V 3 bases, and 5 bases lay outside the gene matches. This chain's CDR3 is CASSEGTSGRGDNEQFF. In nucleotides, the CDR3 is TGTGCCAGCAGCGAGGGGACTAGCGGGAGGGGTGACAATGAGCAGTTCTTC.

This chain joins TRBV3-1 (or the pseudogene TRBV3-2) and TRBJ2-3, with D hard to call. This CDR3 contains 16 residues. Germline CDR1 LGHDT, CDR2 YNNKEL (reference sequence). V lost 0 bases and J 2 bases, leaving 12 bases between the germline ends. CDR3 protein: CASSQEGVAHTDTQYF. The CDR3 nucleotides are TGTGCCAGCAGCCAAGAAGGTGTAGCCCACACAGATACGCAGTATTTT.

The V call is TRBV24-1, the J call TRBJ2-5, with TRBD1 matching over 7 bases. Germline V gene data show CDR1 as KGHDR and CDR2 as SFDVKD. This CDR3 comprises 15 residues. Germline trimming cut 5 bases from V and 5 bases from J; bases unmatched to any gene: 10. CDR3 residues: CATSAAGGSRETQYF. CDR3 bases: TGTGCCACCAGTGCCGCAGGGGGTAGCAGGGAGACCCAGTACTTC.

CDR3 amino acids: CASSGNPGGRNNEQFF. CDR3 coding DNA: TGTGCCAGCAGTGGTAATCCGGGAGGGCGGAACAATGAGCAGTTCTTC. The chain uses TRBV2 and TRBJ2-1; 8 bases line up with TRBD2. The CDR3 is 16 residues long. J was trimmed by 5 bases and V by 4 bases; bases with no gene match: 10. Germline CDR1 SNHLY, CDR2 FYNNEI.

This clone appeared a few times. The rearrangement uses TRBV6-5 and TRBJ1-6; TRBD1 matches 8 bases. The V segment lost 8 bases and the J segment 9 bases; nucleotides outside the gene matches: 6. This CDR3 has 13 residues. Germline V CDR1 and CDR2: MNHEY, SVGAGI. The CDR3 reads CASPDRGGSPLHF. CDR3 DNA sequence: TGTGCCAGCCCCGACAGGGGCGGTTCACCCCTCCACTTT.

The chain combines TRBV29-1 with TRBJ1-1; D is possibly TRBD1 (6 bases). The CDR3 length is 10 residues. V was cut by 6 bases and J by 7 bases, with 9 bases left in between. CDR1 is SQVTM and CDR2 is ANQGSEA in the germline V gene. The DNA for the CDR3 is TGCAGCGTCGGGACAATTGAAGCTTTCTTT. Residues: CSVGTIEAFF.

The table lists this clone with a count of one. V and J are TRBV30 and TRBJ1-6; D is uncertain. Trimming took off 0 bases at V and 15 bases at J, with 18 bases between the two ends. The CDR3 has 14 amino acids. Germline CDR1 GTSNPN, CDR2 SVGIG (reference sequence). The CDR3 here is CAWSVEQPVWLLHF. The CDR3 DNA is TGTGCCTGGAGTGTGGAGCAGCCGGTTTGGCTCCTCCACTTT.

J is TRBJ2-7 and V is TRBV9; tentative D call: TRBD1 (6 bases). Germline-derived CDR1 and CDR2 are SGDLS and YYNGEE. The CDR3 contains 16 residues. Trimming removed 0 bases from V and 0 bases from J, with 13 bases in between. CDR3 sequence reads: CASSVAVDSNSYEQYF. The CDR3 bases are TGTGCCAGCAGCGTAGCTGTGGACAGCAACTCCTACGAGCAGTACTTC.

The gene calls are TRBV12-5 and TRBJ1-6; 10 bases align to TRBD1. This CDR3 spans 15 amino acids. The V gene end was trimmed by 3 bases and the J gene end by 8 bases; junction bases not matched to a gene: 4. Germline V lookup: CDR1 LGHNT, CDR2 FRNRAP. The CDR3, as DNA: TGTGCTAGTGGTTTTAGGGACAGGGGATATTCACCCCTCCACTTT. It codes for CASGFRDRGYSPLHF.

This clone was counted once. The rearrangement links TRBV11-3 to TRBJ2-3; unclear D gene. CDR1 and CDR2 (germline): SGHNT, YENEEA. V dropped 2 bases and J dropped 2 bases, with 5 bases sitting between them. This CDR3 has 13 residues. The CDR3 here is CASSLLATDTQYF. DNA of the CDR3: TGTGCCAGCAGCTTATTGGCCACAGATACGCAGTATTTT.

This CDR3 reads CASSFDTTTNEKLFF. CDR3 sequence (DNA): TGCGCCAGCAGCTTCGACACCACAACTAATGAAAAACTGTTTTTT. The chain carries TRBV5-1 and TRBJ1-4; unclear D gene. V was trimmed by 2 bases and J by 0 bases, leaving 8 bases between them. The germline gives CDR1 SGHRS, CDR2 YFSETQ. CDR3 length: 15 amino acids.

The chain joins TRBV5-4 to TRBJ1-1; TRBD1 matches 7 bases. CDR1 and CDR2 (germline): SGHNT, YYREEE (reference sequence). The V and J ends lost 0 bases and 1 base, in that order; junction bases with no gene match: 3. CDR3 size: 15 residues. The DNA of the CDR3 is TGTGCCAGCAGCTTGGAGACAGGGTGGAACACTGAAGCTTTCTTT. The encoded protein is CASSLETGWNTEAFF.

CDR3 nucleotides: TGTGCCAGCAGTTTTAGCGGGGCAAGCGAGACCCAGTACTTC. This gives the protein CASSFSGASETQYF. The chain is built from TRBV28 and TRBJ2-5; TRBD2 matches 8 bases. V shed 3 bases and J 5 bases; nucleotides not matched to a gene: 5. The CDR3 extends over 14 amino acids. Germline V lookup: CDR1 MDHEN, CDR2 SYDVKM.

The chain combines TRBV4-1 with TRBJ2-7, with 8 bases lining up with TRBD2. Germline trimming cut 0 bases from V and 2 bases from J; bases unmatched to any gene: 9. Looked up from germline, CDR1 is MGHRA and CDR2 is YSYEKL. CDR3 size: 17 residues. CDR3 sequence reads: CASSQDLPAGGTYEQYF. In nucleotides, the CDR3 is TGCGCCAGCAGCCAAGATCTCCCCGCGGGAGGAACCTACGAGCAGTACTTC.

This chain connects TRBV3-1 (or the pseudogene TRBV3-2) to TRBJ1-2, with TRBD1 matching 9 bases. CDR1 is LGHDT, CDR2 YNNKEL, per germline (reference sequence). Trimming at V came to 3 bases and at J to 3 bases, leaving 5 bases not matched to a gene. The CDR3 spans 15 residues. CDR3 nucleotides: TGTGCCAGCAGCCAGCGGGACAGGGCTCACTATGGCTACACCTTC. Residues: CASSQRDRAHYGYTF.

V and J are TRBV6-5 and TRBJ1-4; D not resolved. Per the germline V gene, CDR1 is MNHEY and CDR2 is SVGAGI. This CDR3 region has 13 residues. V lost 5 bases, J lost 5 bases, and 9 bases lay in between. CDR3 sequence (DNA): TGTGCCAGCAGTAGACGGGAGAATGAAAAACTGTTTTTT. Residues: CASSRRENEKLFF.

The chain's CDR3 is CASSESAGDSNQPQHF. CDR3 in DNA: TGTGCCAGCAGTGAATCGGCAGGGGATAGCAATCAGCCCCAGCATTTT. The chain has TRBV6-1 and TRBJ1-5; TRBD1 is a possible D gene (6 bases). Germline V lookup: CDR1 MNHNS, CDR2 SASEGT. The ends were cut back, 2 bases at V and 0 bases at J, with 11 bases in the middle. CDR3 length: 16 residues.

This CDR3 is CASSPRDRGAEAFF. Written as DNA, the CDR3 is TGTGCCAGCAGCCCAAGGGACAGGGGCGCTGAAGCTTTCTTT. V gene TRBV7-2 combines with J gene TRBJ1-1, with 10 bases identical to TRBD1. V lost 5 bases to trimming and J lost 6 bases; unmatched junction nucleotides: 6. The CDR3 has 14 amino acids. In germline, CDR1 is SGHTA, CDR2 FQGNSA. Complete variable domain (other parts from reference TRBV7-2 and TRBJ1-1): GAGVSQSPSNKVTEKGKDVELRCDPISGHTALYWYRQSLGQGLEFLIYFQGNSAPDKSGLPSDRFSAERTGGSVSTLTIQRTQQEDSAVYLCASSPRDRGAEAFFGQGTRLTVV.